Listed here are 17 T cell receptor beta chains from one sample, sequenced in a study of T cells in Graves' hyperthyroidism and ophthalmopathy. Amplified TCR beta CDR3 regions derived from RNA transcripts. Initially, a first-round RT-PCR of the TCR CDR3 employed the HTBI primer set. TCRdb reprocessed the multiplex PCR reads with MiXCR, giving one entry per CDR3 protein. The sample shows fewer than 450,000 distinct CDR3 sequences, about a sixth of them seen only once. Sequencing was carried out using blood. These receptors came from a woman in her 30s with Graves' hyperthyroidism that later progressed to Graves' ophthalmopathy.

There are a few counts of this clonotype. The chain joins TRBV19 to TRBJ2-6; TRBD1 aligns across 7 bases. This CDR3 is built from 15 residues. Trimming cost V 3 bases and J 3 bases; bases outside gene matches: 2. Germline-derived CDR1 and CDR2 are LNHDA and SQIVND (reference sequence). CDR3 sequence reads: CASSITGVGANVLTF. CDR3 sequence (DNA): TGTGCCAGTAGTATTACAGGGGTTGGGGCCAACGTCCTGACTTTC.

This clonotype has only a few counts. This chain's CDR3 is CAWSPGAGGYSPLHF. CDR3 sequence (DNA): TGTGCCTGGAGTCCGGGGGCCGGGGGATATTCACCCCTCCACTTT. This chain connects TRBV30 to TRBJ1-6; tentatively, D is TRBD1 (6 bases). The CDR3 is 15 residues long. V gave up 2 bases and J gave up 8 bases, with 16 bases separating them. Germline CDR1 reads GTSNPN; CDR2 reads SVGIG (reference sequence).

The table lists this clonotype with many counts. The J gene is TRBJ1-1, the V gene TRBV7-9; D gene ambiguous. CDR1 SEHNR and CDR2 FQNEAQ come from the germline V gene (reference sequence). The CDR3 has 12 amino acids. Deletions cut 2 bases from V and 6 bases from J, with 7 bases between. DNA of the CDR3: TGTGCCAGCAGCTTATTTGCTGCTGAAGCTTTCTTT. The encoded protein is CASSLFAAEAFF. Complete variable domain (other parts from reference TRBV7-9 and TRBJ1-1): DTGVSQNPRHKITKRGQNVTFRCDPISEHNRLYWYRQTLGQGPEFLTYFQNEAQLEKSRLLSDRFSAERPKGSFSTLEIQRTEQGDSAMYLCASSLFAAEAFFGQGTRLTVV.

CDR3 bases: TGCAGCGTTCACTCCAAGTCCGGGACAGGGGGCCTCTATGGCTACACCTTC. It codes for CSVHSKSGTGGLYGYTF. This sequence joins TRBV29-1 and TRBJ1-2, with 12 positions matching TRBD1. V was clipped by 5 bases and J by 4 bases; unmatched bases: 14. The CDR3 totals 17 residues. The germline V gene has CDR1 SQVTM and CDR2 ANQGSEA.

This clonotype was detected many times. The genes are TRBV7-9 and TRBJ1-1, with D maybe TRBD1 (5 bases). Germline V gene lookup returns CDR1 SEHNR and CDR2 FQNEAQ (reference sequence). Trimming shortened V by 7 bases and J by 12 bases, and 15 bases separated the two germline ends. The CDR3 spans 11 residues. The CDR3 loop is CASKGAGRPFF. CDR3 nucleotide sequence: TGTGCCAGCAAAGGGGCGGGGAGGCCTTTCTTT.

This clonotype was picked up many times. J is TRBJ2-1 and V is TRBV7-9; D is unresolved. The V end lost 0 bases, the J end lost 13 bases, and 13 bases lay between the germline ends. From germline, CDR1 is SEHNR and CDR2 FQNEAQ (reference sequence). The CDR3 consists of 13 residues. For the CDR3, the DNA is TGTGCCAGCAGCTTAGCCCCGAACCAAGTCCAGTTCTTC. This encodes CASSLAPNQVQFF. Together with reference TRBV7-9 and TRBJ2-1, the CDR3 gives the full variable domain: DTGVSQNPRHKITKRGQNVTFRCDPISEHNRLYWYRQTLGQGPEFLTYFQNEAQLEKSRLLSDRFSAERPKGSFSTLEIQRTEQGDSAMYLCASSLAPNQVQFFGPGTRLTVL.

This clonotype appeared a few times. The chain is built from TRBV20-1 and TRBJ2-2; TRBD2 matches at 15 bases. The CDR3 is 18 amino acids. With 3 bases clipped from V and 1 base from J, the junction kept 6 bases outside the gene matches. Germline-derived CDR1 and CDR2 are DFQATT and SNEGSKA (reference sequence). The CDR3 DNA is TGCAGTGCTAGCGGGTGGACTAGCGGGGGGGAGAACACCGGGGAGCTGTTTTTT. Translating it yields CSASGWTSGGENTGELFF.

This clonotype was detected many times. V and J are TRBV27 and TRBJ1-4, with 11 bases aligning to TRBD1. This CDR3 has 13 amino acids. Per germline, CDR1 MNHEY and CDR2 SMNVEV (reference sequence). Trimming took 7 bases from V and 7 from J; bases not matched to a gene: 2. The DNA of the CDR3 is TGTGCCAGCATGGGGACAGGGGGTGAAAAACTGTTTTTT. Its translation is CASMGTGGEKLFF.

The CDR3 DNA reads TGTGCCAGTAGACGACAGGGTGGGAATGAAAAACTGTTTTTT. Amino acids: CASRRQGGNEKLFF. The chain recombines TRBV19 with TRBJ1-4, with 7 nucleotides matching TRBD1. This CDR3 spans 14 amino acids. Trimming removed 6 bases from V and 5 bases from J; junction bases left unmatched: 6. Per germline, CDR1 LNHDA and CDR2 SQIVND (reference sequence).

This clonotype was seen many times. This chain connects TRBV29-1 to TRBJ1-2; 7 bases fit TRBD1. The germline V gene has CDR1 SQVTM and CDR2 ANQGSEA. The CDR3 contains 13 residues. V was clipped by 5 bases and J by 2 bases; unmatched bases: 5. CDR3 in amino acids: CSVRQGGNYGYTF. In DNA form, the CDR3 reads TGCAGCGTTCGCCAGGGGGGGAACTATGGCTACACCTTC.

This clonotype was found many times. The chain recombines TRBV27 with TRBJ1-6, with TRBD1 as a possible D gene (6 bases). V shed 2 bases and J shed 3 bases, with 14 bases lying between them. Germline CDR1 is MNHEY and CDR2 is SMNVEV (reference sequence). The CDR3 runs to 17 residues. This CDR3 is CASSLLSDRNYNSPLHF. As DNA, the CDR3 is TGTGCCAGCAGTTTACTTTCGGACAGAAACTATAATTCACCCCTCCACTTT.

Many counts were recorded for this clonotype. The chain has TRBV5-1 and TRBJ1-1; D ambiguous. Germline-derived CDR1 and CDR2 are SGHRS and YFSETQ. The CDR3 sequence is 15 residues long. Between the trimmed V and J ends, which lost 4 bases and 3 bases, there was a span of 16 bases. CDR3 protein: CASSEYGVPDTEAFF. The CDR3 bases are TGCGCCAGCAGCGAGTATGGGGTCCCGGACACTGAAGCTTTCTTT.

The chain joins TRBV6-2 or TRBV6-3 to TRBJ1-1; TRBD1 matches 7 bases. Germline trimming cut 5 bases from V and 4 bases from J; bases unmatched to any gene: 10. The CDR3 sequence is 15 residues long. Germline loops: CDR1 MNHEY, CDR2 SVGEGT. CDR3 amino acids: CASSARQGGGTEAFF. The CDR3 nucleotides are TGTGCCAGCAGTGCCAGACAGGGAGGGGGCACTGAAGCTTTCTTT.

CDR3 residues: CASSQSYRASSYEQYF. The CDR3 DNA is TGCGCCAGCAGCCAAAGCTACAGGGCTAGCTCCTACGAGCAGTACTTC. J is TRBJ2-7 and V is TRBV4-1; D is possibly TRBD1 (6 bases). V dropped 2 bases and J dropped 0 bases, with 14 bases sitting between them. The CDR3 is 16 residues long. CDR1 MGHRA and CDR2 YSYEKL come from the germline V gene.

This clonotype was detected ten times or more. V is TRBV29-1 and J is TRBJ1-2; D call uncertain. Germline V CDR1 and CDR2: SQVTM, ANQGSEA. V lost 4 bases and J lost 8, with 17 bases in between. There are 13 residues in the CDR3. Written as DNA, the CDR3 is TGCAGCGTTGTTCAAGGGTCGAGTGGAGGCTACACCTTC. It is translated as CSVVQGSSGGYTF.

This clonotype was recorded at least ten times. This chain's CDR3 is CASSQDRYGDYNEQFF. DNA of the CDR3: TGTGCCAGCAGCCAAGATCGTTACGGGGACTACAATGAGCAGTTCTTC. The chain joins TRBV3-1 to TRBJ2-1, with D possibly matching TRBD2 (5 bases). Trimming stripped 0 bases from V and 3 bases from J, with 12 bases between. The CDR3 runs 16 residues. Germline CDR1 is LGHDT and CDR2 is YNNKEL (reference sequence).

The chain combines TRBV7-6 with TRBJ2-7; no clear D gene. The CDR3 has 14 residues. V lost 5 bases and J 2 bases, leaving 13 bases between the germline ends. Germline CDR1 reads SGHVS; CDR2 reads FNYEAQ. DNA of the CDR3: TGTGCCAGCAGCCTGCACGAAAACACCTACGAGCAGTACTTC. Its protein is CASSLHENTYEQYF.